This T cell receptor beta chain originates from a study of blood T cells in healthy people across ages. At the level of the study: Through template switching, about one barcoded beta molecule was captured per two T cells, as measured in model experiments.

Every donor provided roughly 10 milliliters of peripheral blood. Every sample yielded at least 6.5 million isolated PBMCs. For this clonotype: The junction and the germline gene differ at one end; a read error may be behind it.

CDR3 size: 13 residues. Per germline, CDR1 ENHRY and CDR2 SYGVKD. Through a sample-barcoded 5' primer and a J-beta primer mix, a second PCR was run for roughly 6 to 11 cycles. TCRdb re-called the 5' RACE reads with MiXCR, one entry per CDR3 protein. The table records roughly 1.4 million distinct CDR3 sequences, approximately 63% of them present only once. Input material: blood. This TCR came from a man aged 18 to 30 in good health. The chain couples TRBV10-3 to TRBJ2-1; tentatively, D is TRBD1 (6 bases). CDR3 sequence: CAISEYRETEQFF. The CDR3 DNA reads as TGTGCAATCAGTGAGTACAGGGAGACCGAGCAGTTCTTC.